This is a list of T cell receptor beta chains from one sample in a study of tumor-infiltrating lymphocytes in primary liver carcinoma. TCRdb passed the multiplex PCR reads through MiXCR, listing each CDR3 protein once. Seen here are about 330,000 distinct CDR3 sequences, roughly two thirds observed once, and the top ten hold approximately 5.9%. Specimen: peripheral blood. Receptors were obtained from a man aged 40-49 years with primary liver carcinoma and hepatitis B virus infection. Each CDR3 is given with its conserved first and last residue. A D gene is named only where the DNA matches it firmly. Clone sizes are given selectively: once, few, many, or a class where the clone is expanded.

J gene	clone size	D gene	V gene	CDR3 protein	CDR3 DNA
TRBJ2-3	-	-	TRBV11-2	CASNSSAYTQYF	TGTGCTAGCAACTCTTCTGCTTATACGCAGTATTTT
TRBJ2-3	many	TRBD2	TRBV6-2/TRBV6-3	CASSLTSGRADTQYF	TGTGCCAGCAGCCTGACTAGCGGGAGGGCAGATACGCAGTATTTT
TRBJ2-4	-	TRBD2	TRBV4-1	CASSEEPSGRPIQYF	TGCGCCAGCAGCGAAGAGCCGAGCGGGAGGCCAATTCAGTACTTC
TRBJ2-7	-	-	TRBV11-2	CVSSLVGTGIHEQYF	TGTGTCAGCAGCTTAGTTGGGACGGGGATCCACGAGCAGTACTTC
TRBJ2-7	many	-	TRBV11-2	CASTRTESYEQYF	TGTGCCAGCACCCGGACAGAAAGCTACGAGCAGTACTTC
TRBJ2-3	many	TRBD2	TRBV7-9	CASTLHLAGGTDTQYF	TGTGCCAGCACCCTCCACTTAGCGGGAGGCACAGATACGCAGTATTTT
TRBJ2-5	-	-	TRBV30	CAWSWGVQETQYF	TGTGCCTGGAGTTGGGGCGTCCAAGAGACCCAGTACTTC
TRBJ2-2	few	-	TRBV5-1	CASSFSSGELFF	TGCGCCAGCAGCTTCTCGAGCGGGGAGCTGTTTTTT
TRBJ2-4	many	TRBD1	TRBV6-5	CASRRDRGHIQYF	TGTGCCAGCAGGCGGGACAGGGGACACATTCAGTACTTC
TRBJ2-7	-	TRBD2	TRBV5-5	CASGGLAGPYEQYF	TGTGCCAGCGGGGGACTAGCGGGACCCTACGAGCAGTACTTC
TRBJ2-1	-	-	TRBV11-2	CASSSVASESRGEQFF	TGTGCCAGCAGCTCAGTGGCTAGCGAGAGTAGAGGGGAGCAGTTCTTC
TRBJ2-1	many	TRBD1	TRBV12-3/TRBV12-4	CASRLQGGNEQFF	TGTGCCAGCAGACTACAGGGGGGAAATGAGCAGTTCTTC
TRBJ2-1	-	-	TRBV11-2	CASSLNQGEQFF	TGTGCCAGCAGCTTGAATCAAGGCGAGCAGTTCTTC
TRBJ2-2	-	-	TRBV11-2	CASSPQGQPLNIGELFF	TGTGCCAGCAGCCCACAGGGACAACCTTTGAACATCGGGGAGCTTTTTTTT
TRBJ2-1	-	-	TRBV10-1	CPSTELRNNEQFF	TGCCCCAGCACTGAATTGAGGAACAATGAGCAGTTCTTC
TRBJ2-3	-	TRBD1	TRBV4-1	CASSRTGVRTDTQYF	TGCGCCAGCAGCCGGACAGGGGTCCGCACAGATACGCAGTATTTT